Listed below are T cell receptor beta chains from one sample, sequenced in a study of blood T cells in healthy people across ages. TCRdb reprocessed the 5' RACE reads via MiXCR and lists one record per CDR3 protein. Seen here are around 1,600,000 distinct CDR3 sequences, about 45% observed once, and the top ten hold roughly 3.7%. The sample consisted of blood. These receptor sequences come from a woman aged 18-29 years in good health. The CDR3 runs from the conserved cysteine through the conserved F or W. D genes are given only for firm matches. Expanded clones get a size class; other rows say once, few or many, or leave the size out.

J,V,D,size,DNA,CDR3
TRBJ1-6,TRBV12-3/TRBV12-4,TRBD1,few,TGTGCCAGCAGGGACAGGGAAGTCTCACCCCTCCACTTT,CASRDREVSPLHF
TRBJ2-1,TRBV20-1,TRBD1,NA,TGCAGTGCTAGTGCCCGGGACAGAGCTTACAATGAGCAGTTCTTC,CSASARDRAYNEQFF
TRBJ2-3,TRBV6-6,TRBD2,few,TGTGCCAGCAGTTACTGGGGACTAGCGGGAAGGACAGATACGCAGTATTTT,CASSYWGLAGRTDTQYF
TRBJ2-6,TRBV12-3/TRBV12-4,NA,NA,TGTGCCAGTAAGCCTACTTTGGGTCCCGAAAGCGGGGCCAACGTCCTGACTTTC,CASKPTLGPESGANVLTF
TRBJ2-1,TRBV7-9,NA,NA,TGTGCCAGCAGCGTAGCGAACCAGTACAATGAGCAGTTCTTC,CASSVANQYNEQFF
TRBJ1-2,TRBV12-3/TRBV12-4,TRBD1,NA,TGTGCCAGCAGTTTAGGTTCCTTTAATCGGGACAGCAACTATGGCTACACCTTC,CASSLGSFNRDSNYGYTF
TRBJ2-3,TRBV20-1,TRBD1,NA,TGCAGTACTAGAGATCTAAAGGGGGCCGCAGATACGCAGTATTTT,CSTRDLKGAADTQYF
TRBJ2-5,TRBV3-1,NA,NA,TGTGCCAGCAGCCAAGACAGAAAAGAGACCCAGTACTTC,CASSQDRKETQYF
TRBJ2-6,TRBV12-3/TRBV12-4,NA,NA,TGTGCCAACGGACCCCCTGGGGCCAACGTCCTGACTTTC,CANGPPGANVLTF
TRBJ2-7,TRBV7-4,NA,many,TGTGCCAGCAGCTTATTTGTCCGCGGTACCTACGAGCAGTACTTC,CASSLFVRGTYEQYF
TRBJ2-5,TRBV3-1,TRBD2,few,TGTGCCAGCAGCCAAGGTCAGGCGGCGGGAGGGACCCAGTACTTC,CASSQGQAAGGTQYF
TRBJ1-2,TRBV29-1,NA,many,TGCAGCGTTGACTACAGGGTTTTGGATGGCTACACCTTC,CSVDYRVLDGYTF
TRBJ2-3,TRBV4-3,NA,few,TGCGCCAGCAGCCAAGATTGGCTAGCACCCGATACGCAGTATTTT,CASSQDWLAPDTQYF
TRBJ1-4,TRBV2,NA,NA,TGTGCCAGCAGAGACAGGACAACTAATGAAAAACTGTTTTTT,CASRDRTTNEKLFF
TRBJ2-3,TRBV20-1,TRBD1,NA,TGCAGTGCTAGACCTCGGACAGGGTCTCCAGATACGCAGTATTTT,CSARPRTGSPDTQYF